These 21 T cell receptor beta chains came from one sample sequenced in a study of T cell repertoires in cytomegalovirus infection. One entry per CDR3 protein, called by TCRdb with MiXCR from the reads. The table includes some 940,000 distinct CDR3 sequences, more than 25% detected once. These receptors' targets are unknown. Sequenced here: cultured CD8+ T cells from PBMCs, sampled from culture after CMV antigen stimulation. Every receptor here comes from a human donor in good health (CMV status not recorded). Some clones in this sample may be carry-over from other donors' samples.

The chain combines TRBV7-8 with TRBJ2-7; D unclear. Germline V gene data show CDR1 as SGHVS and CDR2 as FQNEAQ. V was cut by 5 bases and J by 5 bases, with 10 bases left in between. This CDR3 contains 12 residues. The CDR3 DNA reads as TGTGCCAGCAGCGTACGTAGAAACGAGCAGTACTTC. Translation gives CASSVRRNEQYF.

The CDR3 region has the DNA TGCGCCAGCAGCCAAGATATGCTAGCGGGGTACACAGATACGCAGTATTTT. Protein sequence: CASSQDMLAGYTDTQYF. The genes are TRBV4-3 and TRBJ2-3; 9 nucleotides agree with TRBD2. V trimming: 0 bases; J trimming: 2 bases; junction bases outside the gene matches: 6. There are 17 residues in the CDR3. Germline values: CDR1 LGHNA, CDR2 YSLEER.

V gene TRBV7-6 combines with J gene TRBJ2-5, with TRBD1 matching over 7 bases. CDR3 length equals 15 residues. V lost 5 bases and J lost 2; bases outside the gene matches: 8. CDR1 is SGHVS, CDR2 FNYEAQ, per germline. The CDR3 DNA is TGTGCCAGCAGCAGCCCGGGACAGTCTCAAGAGACCCAGTACTTC. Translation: CASSSPGQSQETQYF.

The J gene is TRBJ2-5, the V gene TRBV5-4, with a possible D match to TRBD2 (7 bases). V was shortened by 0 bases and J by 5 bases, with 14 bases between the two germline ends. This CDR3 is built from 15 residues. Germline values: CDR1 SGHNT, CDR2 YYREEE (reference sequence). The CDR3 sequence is CASSLEEGGWETQYF. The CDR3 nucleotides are TGTGCCAGCAGCTTGGAGGAGGGGGGGTGGGAGACCCAGTACTTC.

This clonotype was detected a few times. CDR3 sequence reads: CASSPRAAGRLYEQYF. The CDR3 DNA reads as TGTGCCAGCAGCCCCAGGGCCGCGGGGAGACTGTACGAGCAGTACTTC. This chain connects TRBV7-6 to TRBJ2-7, with D maybe TRBD2 (6 bases). Looked up from germline, CDR1 is SGHVS and CDR2 is FNYEAQ. The CDR3 sequence is 16 residues long. Trimming took off 5 bases at V and 4 bases at J, with 21 bases between the two ends. The whole variable domain, filled in from reference TRBV7-6 and TRBJ2-7, reads GAGVSQSPRYKVTKRGQDVALRCDPISGHVSLYWYRQALGQGPEFLTYFNYEAQQDKSGLPNDRFSAERPEGSISTLTIQRTEQRDSAMYRCASSPRAAGRLYEQYFGPGTRLTVT.

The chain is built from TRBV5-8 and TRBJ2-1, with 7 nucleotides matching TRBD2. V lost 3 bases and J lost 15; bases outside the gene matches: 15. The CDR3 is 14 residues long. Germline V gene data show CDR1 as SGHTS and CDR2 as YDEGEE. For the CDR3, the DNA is TGTGCCAGCAGCTACCTAGCGGTGGTCGGGACGCCGTTCTTC. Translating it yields CASSYLAVVGTPFF.

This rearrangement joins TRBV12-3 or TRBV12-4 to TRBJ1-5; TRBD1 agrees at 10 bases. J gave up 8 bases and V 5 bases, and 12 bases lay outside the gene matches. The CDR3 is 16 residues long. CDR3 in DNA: TGTGCCAGCAGTGGGACAGGGGTAGCCCGTGGGGAGCCCCAGCATTTT. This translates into CASSGTGVARGEPQHF.

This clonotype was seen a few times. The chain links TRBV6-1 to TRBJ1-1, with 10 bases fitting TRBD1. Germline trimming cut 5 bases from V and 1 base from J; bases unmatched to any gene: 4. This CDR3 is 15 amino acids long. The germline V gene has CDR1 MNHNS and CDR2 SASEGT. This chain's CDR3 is CASSRQGAGNTEAFF. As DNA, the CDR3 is TGTGCCAGCAGTCGACAGGGGGCAGGGAACACTGAAGCTTTCTTT.

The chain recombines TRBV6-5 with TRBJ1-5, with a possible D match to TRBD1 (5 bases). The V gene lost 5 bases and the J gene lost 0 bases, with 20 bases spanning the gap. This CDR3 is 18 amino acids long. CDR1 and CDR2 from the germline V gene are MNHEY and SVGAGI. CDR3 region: CASSRGGIGFYSNQPQHF. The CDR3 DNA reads TGTGCCAGCAGTAGGGGCGGCATCGGATTTTATAGCAATCAGCCCCAGCATTTT.

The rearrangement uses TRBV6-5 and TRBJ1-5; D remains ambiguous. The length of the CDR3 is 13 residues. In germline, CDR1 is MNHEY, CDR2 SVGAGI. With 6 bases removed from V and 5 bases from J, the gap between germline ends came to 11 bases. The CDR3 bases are TGTGCCAGCAGAAACGCTTATGATCAGCCCCAGCATTTT. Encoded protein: CASRNAYDQPQHF.

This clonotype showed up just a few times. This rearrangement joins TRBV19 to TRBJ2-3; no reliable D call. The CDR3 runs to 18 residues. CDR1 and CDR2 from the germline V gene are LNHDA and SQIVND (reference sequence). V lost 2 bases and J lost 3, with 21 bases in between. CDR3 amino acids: CASSINPTAGSRTDTQYF. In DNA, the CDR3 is TGTGCCAGTAGTATAAACCCGACGGCAGGTTCGCGGACAGATACGCAGTATTTT. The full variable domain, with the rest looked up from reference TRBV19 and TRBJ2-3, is DGGITQSPKYLFRKEGQNVTLSCEQNLNHDAMYWYRQDPGQGLRLIYYSQIVNDFQKGDIAEGYSVSREKKESFPLTVTSAQKNPTAFYLCASSINPTAGSRTDTQYFGPGTRLTVL.

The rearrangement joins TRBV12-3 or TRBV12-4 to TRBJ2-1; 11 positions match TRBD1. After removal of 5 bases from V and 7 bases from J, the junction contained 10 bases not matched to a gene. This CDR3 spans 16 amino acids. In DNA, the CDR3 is TGTGCCAGCAGTCCAAGGACAGGGGGCTTTTTAAATGAGCAGTTCTTC. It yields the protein CASSPRTGGFLNEQFF.

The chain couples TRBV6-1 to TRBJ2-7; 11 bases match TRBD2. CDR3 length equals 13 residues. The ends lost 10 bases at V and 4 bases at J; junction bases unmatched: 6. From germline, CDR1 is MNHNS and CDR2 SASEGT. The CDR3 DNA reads TGTGCCATTTTAGCGGGGGGGATATACGAGCAGTACGTC. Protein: CAILAGGIYEQYV.

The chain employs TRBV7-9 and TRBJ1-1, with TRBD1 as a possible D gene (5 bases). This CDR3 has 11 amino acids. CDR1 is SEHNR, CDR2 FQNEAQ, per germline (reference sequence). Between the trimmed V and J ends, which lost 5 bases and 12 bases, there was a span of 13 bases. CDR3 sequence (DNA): TGTGCCAGCAGCGAGTCGACAGAGACTTTCTTT. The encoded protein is CASSESTETFF.

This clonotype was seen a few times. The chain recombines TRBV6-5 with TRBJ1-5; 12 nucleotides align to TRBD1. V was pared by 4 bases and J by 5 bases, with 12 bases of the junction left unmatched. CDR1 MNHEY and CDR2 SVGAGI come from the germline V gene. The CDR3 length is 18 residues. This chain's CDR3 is CASSLGQGAARVDQPQHF. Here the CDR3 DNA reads TGTGCCAGCAGTTTGGGACAGGGGGCCGCAAGGGTTGATCAGCCCCAGCATTTT.

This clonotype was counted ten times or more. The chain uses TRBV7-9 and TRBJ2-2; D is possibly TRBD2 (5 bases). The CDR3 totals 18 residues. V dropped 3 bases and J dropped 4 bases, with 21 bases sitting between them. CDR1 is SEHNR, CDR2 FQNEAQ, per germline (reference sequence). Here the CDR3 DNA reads TGTGCCAGCAGCTTCCCGCAAGATCCCAAAGGGAGCACCGGGGAGCTGTTTTTT. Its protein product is CASSFPQDPKGSTGELFF.

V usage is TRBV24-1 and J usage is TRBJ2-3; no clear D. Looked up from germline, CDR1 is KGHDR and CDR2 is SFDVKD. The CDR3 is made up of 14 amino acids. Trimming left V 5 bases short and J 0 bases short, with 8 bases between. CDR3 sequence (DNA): TGTGCCACCAGTGGCAGCGCGAGCACAGATACGCAGTATTTT. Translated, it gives CATSGSASTDTQYF.

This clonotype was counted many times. The CDR3 spells CASSHRGPNSPLHF. For the CDR3, the DNA is TGTGCCAGCAGCCATCGGGGGCCCAATTCACCCCTCCACTTT. The chain combines TRBV14 with TRBJ1-6; TRBD1 might be the D (6 bases). Trimming stripped 3 bases from V and 7 bases from J, with 10 bases between. The CDR3 loop spans 14 amino acids. CDR1 is SGHDN and CDR2 is FVKESK in the germline V gene.

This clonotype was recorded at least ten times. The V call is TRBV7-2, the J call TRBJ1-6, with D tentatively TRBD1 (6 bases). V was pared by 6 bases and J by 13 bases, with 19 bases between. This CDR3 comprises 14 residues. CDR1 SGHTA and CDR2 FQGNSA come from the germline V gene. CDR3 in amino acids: CASSMTGPISPLHF. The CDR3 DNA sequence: TGTGCCAGCAGTATGACAGGCCCTATTTCGCCCCTCCACTTT.

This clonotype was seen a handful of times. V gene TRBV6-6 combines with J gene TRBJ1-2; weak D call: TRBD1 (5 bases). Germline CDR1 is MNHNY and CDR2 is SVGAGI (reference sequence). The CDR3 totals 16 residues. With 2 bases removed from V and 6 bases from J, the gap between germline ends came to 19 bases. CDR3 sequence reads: CASSYDSALVGHGYTF. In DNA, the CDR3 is TGTGCCAGCAGTTACGACTCAGCCCTCGTGGGACATGGCTACACCTTC.

The CDR3 loop is CASSWSLNTEAFF. For the CDR3, the DNA is TGTGCCAGCAGTTGGTCACTGAACACTGAAGCTTTCTTT. The chain carries TRBV6-8 and TRBJ1-1; D gene ambiguous. Germline lookup yields CDR1 MNHGY and CDR2 SAAAGT. CDR3 size: 13 residues. The V gene lost 4 bases and the J gene lost 0 bases, with 6 bases spanning the gap.